These 5 T cell receptor beta chains share one sample of origin, sequenced in a study of control samples from healthy donors and cancer patients. Generated by immunoSEQ multiplex PCR, the TCRdb table keeps only in-frame clones and is missing some. The sample contains tens of thousands of clones, roughly 87% of which appear only once. Material: blood. These receptors were taken from a woman between 45 and 60 years old in good health.

The gene calls are TRBV5-3 and TRBJ2-1, with D maybe TRBD2 (5 bases). TRBV5-3 is given ORF status, its function remaining uncertain. Trimming took off 1 base at V and 2 bases at J, with 10 bases between the two ends. The CDR3 covers 15 residues. CDR3: CARSLKGDPYNEQFF. The CDR3 bases are TGTGCCAGAAGCTTGAAGGGAGACCCCTACAATGAGCAGTTCTTC.

The genes are TRBV9 and TRBJ1-1; D perhaps matches TRBD1 (5 bases). Trimming left V 0 bases short and J 4 bases short, with 16 bases between. CDR3 size: 16 residues. Germline CDR1 SGDLS, CDR2 YYNGEE. The CDR3 nucleotides read TGTGCCAGCAGCGTAGGGTACAGGTGGGGGGGCACTGAAGCTTTCTTT. Encoded protein: CASSVGYRWGGTEAFF.

This chain links TRBV13 with TRBJ1-1, with unresolved D. V was clipped by 2 bases and J by 11 bases, with 12 bases between them. Germline loops: CDR1 PRHDT, CDR2 FYEKMQ (reference sequence). This CDR3 has 12 amino acids. CDR3 sequence (DNA): TGTGCCAGCAGCTTAAGATCGATTGGGGCTTTCTTT. Translation: CASSLRSIGAFF.

The chain links TRBV4-2 to TRBJ1-3, with D maybe TRBD1 (6 bases). Germline V lookup: CDR1 LGHNA, CDR2 YNFKEQ. V lost 1 base and J lost 3, with 13 bases in between. This CDR3 spans 16 amino acids. CDR3 in DNA: TGTGCCAGCAGCCAAGCCGGAGGGGGTGGTGGAAACACCATATATTTT. Residues: CASSQAGGGGGNTIYF.

The chain is built from TRBV28 and TRBJ2-1; 13 bases map to TRBD2. CDR1 and CDR2 from the germline V gene are MDHEN and SYDVKM. The CDR3 runs to 17 residues. Trimming cost V 4 bases and J 3 bases; bases outside gene matches: 6. The CDR3 region has the DNA TGTGCCAGCAGTTCTCGGACTAGCGGGAGTGTCTACAATGAGCAGTTCTTC. Protein product: CASSSRTSGSVYNEQFF.